Each of the 8 T cell receptor beta chains below was sequenced from the same sample in a study of spatial heterogeneity in lung cancer. Time point noted: sample taken at primary tumor resection. TCRdb analysed the 5' RACE reads with MiXCR anew, one entry per CDR3 protein. The sample consists of around 10,000 distinct CDR3 sequences, 3.7% of them appearing once. This specimen was PBMCs, taken at surgery. These receptors were obtained from a female donor with early-stage non-small cell lung cancer.

V is TRBV5-1 and J is TRBJ1-2, with a tentative D call TRBD1 (6 bases). Germline assignment: CDR1 SGHRS and CDR2 YFSETQ. Trimming removed 0 bases from V and 1 base from J, with 13 bases in between. CDR3 length: 16 amino acids. The CDR3 loop reads CASSLASGAINYGYTF. CDR3 DNA sequence: TGCGCCAGCAGCTTGGCCTCAGGGGCCATTAACTATGGCTACACCTTC.

This clonotype was detected ten times or more. The chain carries TRBV28 and TRBJ1-5; TRBD1 is a possible D gene (6 bases). The germline gives CDR1 MDHEN, CDR2 SYDVKM. V shed 1 base and J shed 10 bases, with 14 bases lying between them. CDR3 size: 14 residues. CDR3 residues: CASSLSGAIKPQHF. In DNA form, the CDR3 reads TGTGCCAGCAGTTTATCAGGGGCTATCAAACCCCAGCATTTT. Looking up the rest from reference TRBV28 and TRBJ1-5 gives the full variable domain: DVKVTQSSRYLVKRTGEKVFLECVQDMDHENMFWYRQDPGLGLRLIYFSYDVKMKEKGDIPEGYSVSREKKERFSLILESASTNQTSMYLCASSLSGAIKPQHFGDGTRLSIL.

Ten or more counts support this clonotype. This chain joins TRBV15 and TRBJ1-2; no definite D call. The CDR3 has 16 amino acids. Trimming left V 1 base short and J 6 bases short, with 18 bases between. From germline, CDR1 is LNHNV and CDR2 YYDKDF (reference sequence). This CDR3 is CATSRGLGASPNGYTF. The CDR3 region has the DNA TGTGCCACCAGCAGAGGCTTGGGAGCATCCCCCAATGGCTACACCTTC.

Many counts were recorded for this clonotype. Just one base apart from a much larger clone, this may be a read error. CDR3 amino acids: CSAGSGAENIEQYF. CDR3 bases: TGCAGTGCTGGGAGTGGGGCGGAGAATATCGAGCAGTACTTC. The chain links TRBV20-1 to TRBJ2-7, with D perhaps being TRBD1 or TRBD2 (5 bases each). V was clipped by 5 bases and J by 6 bases, with 20 bases between them. CDR3 size: 14 residues. Germline CDR1 reads DFQATT; CDR2 reads SNEGSKA (reference sequence).

In this sample, this clonotype turned up many times. The chain is built from TRBV28 and TRBJ1-4; D gene uncertain. V lost 1 base and J lost 5, with 14 bases in between. The CDR3 is 16 amino acids. CDR1 and CDR2 (germline): MDHEN, SYDVKM. CDR3 coding DNA: TGTGCCAGCAGTTTATTCAGCGGTGGACCCAATGAAAAACTGTTTTTT. Translated, it gives CASSLFSGGPNEKLFF. Full variable domain (outside the CDR3, taken from reference TRBV28 and TRBJ1-4): DVKVTQSSRYLVKRTGEKVFLECVQDMDHENMFWYRQDPGLGLRLIYFSYDVKMKEKGDIPEGYSVSREKKERFSLILESASTNQTSMYLCASSLFSGGPNEKLFFGSGTQLSVL.

This clonotype has a count of ten or more. This chain connects TRBV11-1 to TRBJ1-6; D remains ambiguous. V lost 1 base and J 8 bases, leaving 6 bases between the germline ends. Per germline, CDR1 SGHAT and CDR2 FQDESV (reference sequence). The CDR3 sequence is 13 residues long. CDR3 sequence (DNA): TGTGCCAGCAGCTTAGGGGCGGATTCACCCCTCCACTTT. Translated: CASSLGADSPLHF.

This clonotype was counted many times. The J gene is TRBJ2-1, the V gene TRBV19; 8 nucleotides line up with TRBD2. The CDR3 has 13 amino acids. Germline V CDR1 and CDR2: LNHDA, SQIVND (reference sequence). The junction had 4 bases not matched to a gene; V was cut back by 5 bases and J by 7 bases. In DNA form, the CDR3 reads TGTGCCAGTAGTGCATTAGCGGGAAATGAGCAGTTCTTC. Amino acid sequence: CASSALAGNEQFF.

This clonotype has more than one count but fewer than ten. V gene TRBV7-8 combines with J gene TRBJ1-1; 10 bases fit TRBD1. This CDR3 contains 16 residues. V shed 2 bases and J 1 base; nucleotides not matched to a gene: 4. The germline CDR1 and CDR2 sequences are SGHVS and FQNEAQ. CDR3 sequence reads: CASSLRDRGSNTEAFF. CDR3 DNA: TGTGCCAGCAGCTTACGGGACAGGGGATCGAACACTGAAGCTTTCTTT. The full variable domain, completed using reference TRBV7-8 and TRBJ1-1, is GAGVSQSPRYKVAKRGQDVALRCDPISGHVSLFWYQQALGQGPEFLTYFQNEAQLDKSGLPSDRFFAERPEGSVSTLKIQRTQQEDSAVYLCASSLRDRGSNTEAFFGQGTRLTVV.